The TCR beta chain described here comes from a study of blood T cell repertoires in COVID-19. In the study overall: The United States, Italy and Spain were the sources of the acute and convalescent COVID-19 samples.

Germline V gives CDR1 SGHRS, CDR2 YFSETQ. J gave up 2 bases and V 0 bases, and 15 bases lay outside the gene matches. The CDR3 runs 20 residues. Here immunoSEQ multiplex PCR was the method, and the copy in TCRdb shows in-frame clones only, minus some. This table holds 84,000 or so clones, 80% found once. The chain joins TRBV5-1 to TRBJ2-7; 12 bases agree with TRBD2. This receptor was taken from a woman of 80 years or more with acute or convalescent COVID-19. The sequenced material came from peripheral blood. As DNA, the CDR3 is TGCGCCAGCAGCTTGGGACTAGCGGGAGCCCCGAACCGGCGTGCCTACGAGCAGTACTTC. It translates to CASSLGLAGAPNRRAYEQYF. The full variable domain, with the rest looked up from reference TRBV5-1 and TRBJ2-7, is KAGVTQTPRYLIKTRGQQVTLSCSPISGHRSVSWYQQTPGQGLQFLFEYFSETQRNKGNFPGRFSGRQFSNSRSEMNVSTLELGDSALYLCASSLGLAGAPNRRAYEQYFGPGTRLTVT.